Listed here are 12 T cell receptor beta chains from one sample, sequenced in a study of control samples from healthy donors and cancer patients. The repertoire was sequenced with immunoSEQ multiplex PCR; TCRdb's copy has only in-frame clones and lacks some. The sample contains around 70,000 clones, 85% to 95% of which appear only once. Input material: blood. These receptors originate from a woman aged 25 to 39 in good health.

The chain has TRBV6-1 and TRBJ2-3; D is possibly TRBD1 (6 bases). V lost 2 bases, J lost 6 bases, and 18 bases lay in between. The length of the CDR3 is 16 residues. Germline V gene sequence: CDR1 MNHNS, CDR2 SASEGT. The CDR3 bases are TGTGCCAGCAGTGAATATTCGACAGGTGCCCTCGATACGCAGTATTTT. This translates into CASSEYSTGALDTQYF.

The chain is built from TRBV4-1 and TRBJ2-2; no firm D call. The V end was cut by 1 base, the J end by 4 bases, with 13 bases between. The CDR3 totals 16 residues. Germline-derived CDR1 and CDR2 are MGHRA and YSYEKL. CDR3 sequence: CASSQALGKGTGELFF. Written as DNA, the CDR3 is TGCGCCAGCAGCCAAGCCTTAGGCAAGGGCACCGGGGAGCTGTTTTTT.

This chain joins TRBV7-2 and TRBJ2-5; D ambiguous. V was clipped by 3 bases and J by 7 bases, with 6 bases between them. The CDR3 runs to 11 residues. Germline CDR1 SGHTA, CDR2 FQGNSA. CDR3 in DNA: TGTGCCAGCAGCTTTTCTGTGACCCAGTACTTC. Protein: CASSFSVTQYF. The variable domain in full, completed from reference TRBV7-2 and TRBJ2-5, reads GAGVSQSPSNKVTEKGKDVELRCDPISGHTALYWYRQSLGQGLEFLIYFQGNSAPDKSGLPSDRFSAERTGGSVSTLTIQRTQQEDSAVYLCASSFSVTQYFGPGTRLLVL.

The V gene is TRBV9, the J gene TRBJ2-1; 7 nucleotides line up with TRBD2. Germline V gives CDR1 SGDLS, CDR2 YYNGEE. The V segment lost 4 bases and the J segment 7 bases; nucleotides outside the gene matches: 14. This CDR3 is 16 amino acids long. DNA of the CDR3: TGTGCCAGCAGCCACCCGGGGAGGGATCTTAATAATGAGCAGTTCTTC. Its translation: CASSHPGRDLNNEQFF.

The rearrangement joins TRBV6-1 to TRBJ1-3; 7 nucleotides agree with TRBD1. The CDR3 has 15 amino acids. Germline CDR1 reads MNHNS; CDR2 reads SASEGT. Trimming at V came to 3 bases and at J to 2 bases, leaving 4 bases not matched to a gene. This chain's CDR3 is CASSDDRATGNTIYF. CDR3 DNA: TGTGCCAGCAGTGATGACAGGGCAACTGGAAACACCATATATTTT.

The chain recombines TRBV7-2 with TRBJ2-7; D is unresolved. V was clipped by 0 bases and J by 0 bases, with 9 bases between them. Per the germline V gene, CDR1 is SGHTA and CDR2 is FQGNSA. This CDR3 is 15 amino acids long. DNA of the CDR3: TGTGCCAGCAGCTTAGCAGGTTTTGGCTCCTACGAGCAGTACTTC. This sequence encodes CASSLAGFGSYEQYF.

The chain recombines TRBV27 with TRBJ2-1; TRBD1 matches at 7 bases. After removal of 5 bases from V and 5 bases from J, the junction contained 6 bases not matched to a gene. The germline CDR1 and CDR2 sequences are MNHEY and SMNVEV (reference sequence). This CDR3 is built from 14 residues. CDR3 protein: CASSKYRGHNEQFF. DNA of the CDR3: TGTGCCAGCAGTAAATACAGGGGTCACAATGAGCAGTTCTTC.

The CDR3 DNA sequence: TGCGCCAGCAGACACGGGACAGTGGGAGCTAATGAAAAACTGTTTTTT. It specifies CASRHGTVGANEKLFF. The V call is TRBV5-1, the J call TRBJ1-4; 7 nucleotides align to TRBD1. The CDR3 extends over 16 amino acids. The V segment lost 5 bases and the J segment 3 bases; nucleotides outside the gene matches: 10. The germline V gene encodes CDR1 SGHRS and CDR2 YFSETQ.

The table lists this clone with a count of one. The CDR3 reads CASSPGAEGNTIYF. The CDR3 DNA sequence: TGTGCCAGCTCACCTGGAGCGGAGGGTAACACCATATATTTT. This sequence joins TRBV18 and TRBJ1-3; the D is unclear. Trimming removed 3 bases at V and 7 bases at J, with 13 bases between. Germline assignment: CDR1 KGHSH and CDR2 LQKENI. This CDR3 is 14 amino acids long.

The chain joins TRBV27 to TRBJ2-2, with no clear D. CDR3 size: 13 residues. The V and J ends lost 4 bases and 7 bases respectively, with 10 bases between them. The V gene's germline CDR1 is MNHEY and CDR2 SMNVEV (reference sequence). Written as DNA, the CDR3 is TGTGCCAGCAGTTCCCTTGGGTTCGGGGAGCTGTTTTTT. Residues: CASSSLGFGELFF.

The chain links TRBV6-5 to TRBJ1-1; D gene unclear. Per the germline V gene, CDR1 is MNHEY and CDR2 is SVGAGI. The CDR3 extends over 15 amino acids. Trimming pared 8 bases from V and 1 base from J, leaving 17 bases between. The CDR3 reads CASGRRVSGNTEAFF. The CDR3, as DNA: TGTGCCAGCGGACGAAGGGTCTCTGGGAACACTGAAGCTTTCTTT.

CDR3 nucleotides: TGCGCCAGCAGCCAAGGCTCCGGAGGAACTAATGAAAAACTGTTTTTT. Protein: CASSQGSGGTNEKLFF. The V call is TRBV4-1, the J call TRBJ1-4; D is undetermined. The V gene's germline CDR1 is MGHRA and CDR2 YSYEKL. CDR3 length equals 16 residues. V lost 1 base and J 1 base, leaving 10 bases between the germline ends.